Presented here are 15 T cell receptor beta chains from one specimen sequenced in a study of blood T cells in healthy people across ages. Combining a sample-barcoded 5' primer with a J-beta primer mix, a second PCR ran for roughly 7 to 11 cycles. Using its own MiXCR run on the 5' RACE reads, TCRdb lists one record per CDR3 protein. Here the sample spans roughly 1.7 million distinct CDR3 sequences, approximately 32% being singletons. The specimen sequenced was blood. The receptor set was obtained from a young woman in good health.

Many counts were recorded for this clonotype. The gene calls are TRBV6-1 and TRBJ2-5, with TRBD2 matching over 8 bases. Germline V CDR1 and CDR2: MNHNS, SASEGT. There are 14 residues in the CDR3. Unmatched junction bases numbered 8, after V lost 6 bases and J lost 5 bases. The CDR3 here is CASSPSGGPETQYF. The CDR3 DNA sequence: TGTGCCAGCAGCCCGAGCGGGGGTCCGGAGACCCAGTACTTC.

This clonotype was found many times. The chain joins TRBV20-1 to TRBJ2-7, with TRBD2 identical over 7 bases. V lost 6 bases, J lost 4 bases, and 9 bases stayed unmatched. Germline CDR1 DFQATT, CDR2 SNEGSKA (reference sequence). The CDR3 totals 13 residues. This chain's CDR3 is CSAPGLDGYEQYF. DNA for the CDR3: TGCAGTGCCCCTGGACTAGATGGGTACGAGCAGTACTTC.

This clonotype was found many times. The V gene is TRBV12-3 or TRBV12-4, the J gene TRBJ1-2; D is uncertain. The CDR3 is made up of 13 amino acids. V lost 1 base, J lost 8 bases, and 11 bases lay in between. This CDR3 reads CASSLGNVAGYTF. DNA of the CDR3: TGTGCCAGCAGTTTAGGTAACGTGGCGGGCTACACCTTC.

There are a few counts of this clonotype. The chain is built from TRBV20-1 and TRBJ1-2, with TRBD1 matching over 8 bases. V lost 1 base and J lost 0; bases outside the gene matches: 4. The CDR3 contains 15 residues. Germline V gives CDR1 DFQATT, CDR2 SNEGSKA (reference sequence). CDR3 coding DNA: TGCAGTGCTAGAGTGAGGACAGGGACTAACTATGGCTACACCTTC. Translated: CSARVRTGTNYGYTF.

CDR3 nucleotides: TGCGCCAGCACCGAAGGGGTTACAAATTCACCCCTCCACTTT. It specifies CASTEGVTNSPLHF. The gene calls are TRBV5-1 and TRBJ1-6; D possibly corresponds to TRBD1 (5 bases). CDR3 size: 14 residues. The V gene's germline CDR1 is SGHRS and CDR2 YFSETQ. V lost 6 bases to trimming and J lost 7 bases, with 14 bases between them.

This chain links TRBV24-1 with TRBJ2-6, with D maybe TRBD2 (6 bases). Germline V gene sequence: CDR1 KGHDR, CDR2 SFDVKD. V lost 4 bases, J lost 4 bases, and 16 bases lay in between. The CDR3 loop spans 17 amino acids. The CDR3 DNA reads as TGTGCCACCAGTGACCCGGACGGGAGCTCGGGGGCCAACGTCCTGACTTTC. It encodes CATSDPDGSSGANVLTF.

This chain connects TRBV4-3 to TRBJ2-3, with 8 bases aligning to TRBD1. The CDR3 runs 15 residues. Germline loops: CDR1 LGHNA, CDR2 YSLEER. The V segment lost 1 base and the J segment 5 bases; nucleotides outside the gene matches: 5. The CDR3 protein is CASSQGGTGEDTQYF. The CDR3 coding sequence is TGCGCCAGCAGCCAAGGGGGGACAGGCGAAGATACGCAGTATTTT.

This clonotype was detected only a few times. This chain uses TRBV27 with TRBJ1-1, with a tentative D call TRBD1 (6 bases). The V end lost 8 bases, the J end lost 4 bases, and 20 bases lay between the germline ends. Per the germline V gene, CDR1 is MNHEY and CDR2 is SMNVEV (reference sequence). This CDR3 has 15 residues. CDR3 DNA: TGTGCCAGCCCCCACCCAGGGGCCGAGGGCACTGAAGCTTTCTTT. Protein sequence: CASPHPGAEGTEAFF.

Only a few counts were recorded for this clonotype. The CDR3 region is CAFQTGSGEKLFF. DNA for the CDR3: TGTGCCTTCCAAACGGGCTCTGGGGAAAAACTGTTTTTT. V is TRBV30 and J is TRBJ1-4; D remains ambiguous. The germline CDR1 and CDR2 sequences are GTSNPN and SVGIG (reference sequence). V gave up 7 bases and J gave up 8 bases, with 17 bases separating them. This CDR3 has 13 residues.

Many counts were recorded for this clonotype. V usage is TRBV9 and J usage is TRBJ2-7; unclear D gene. The CDR3 is made up of 11 amino acids. Germline values: CDR1 SGDLS, CDR2 YYNGEE. V lost 0 bases to trimming and J lost 7 bases, with 5 bases between them. The CDR3 here is CASSVGREQYF. CDR3 DNA sequence: TGTGCCAGCAGCGTAGGGCGGGAGCAGTACTTC.

This clonotype appeared a few times. The chain combines TRBV6-4 with TRBJ2-2; possibly TRBD1 or TRBD2 for D (5 bases each). CDR1 and CDR2 from the germline V gene are MRHNA and SNTAGT. The CDR3 loop spans 15 amino acids. With 6 bases removed from V and 0 bases from J, the gap between germline ends came to 11 bases. DNA for the CDR3: TGTGCCAGCAGCCCGGGACGGCCGAACACCGGGGAGCTGTTTTTT. Protein: CASSPGRPNTGELFF.

CDR3 nucleotide sequence: TGTGCCACCAGTCCCGGGACTAGCGAGTACAATGAGCAGTTCTTC. Residues: CATSPGTSEYNEQFF. The chain employs TRBV24-1 and TRBJ2-1; 10 bases are shared with TRBD2. Germline CDR1 reads KGHDR; CDR2 reads SFDVKD. J gave up 4 bases and V 6 bases, and 5 bases lay outside the gene matches. This CDR3 has 15 residues.

V and J are TRBV27 and TRBJ2-7; 7 bases fit TRBD1. The J call could be wrong; TRBJ2-5 is a better fit for the DNA end. This CDR3 contains 16 residues. In germline, CDR1 is MNHEY, CDR2 SMNVEV (reference sequence). CDR3 region: CASSGMRGQRQETQYF. CDR3 nucleotides: TGTGCCAGCAGTGGAATGAGGGGGCAGCGACAAGAGACCCAGTACTTC.

The gene calls are TRBV14 and TRBJ1-1, with 7 positions matching TRBD1. The CDR3 consists of 13 residues. Trimming took 1 base from V and 7 from J; bases not matched to a gene: 3. Germline CDR1 reads SGHDN; CDR2 reads FVKESK. The CDR3 reads CASSQVWTGEAFF. The CDR3 DNA reads as TGTGCCAGCAGCCAAGTTTGGACAGGTGAAGCTTTCTTT. Full variable domain (outside the CDR3, taken from reference TRBV14 and TRBJ1-1): EAGVTQFPSHSVIEKGQTVTLRCDPISGHDNLYWYRRVMGKEIKFLLHFVKESKQDESGMPNNRFLAERTGGTYSTLKVQPAELEDSGVYFCASSQVWTGEAFFGQGTRLTVV.

Comments on this clonotype: One junction end does not reproduce the germline sequence, and a read error may be involved. The chain employs TRBV12-3 or TRBV12-4 and TRBJ2-3; the match to TRBD1 covers 9 bases. CDR3 length: 13 residues. CDR3 region: CASSRQGGDTEYF. The CDR3 DNA reads TGTGCCAGCAGTAGACAGGGGGGAGATACGGAGTATTTT.